This T cell receptor (beta chain) was recorded in a study of cytomegalovirus exposure and HLA in healthy donors. General observations from the study: Associated with HLA alleles at 0.05 false discovery rate in a later analysis were 15,000 to 20,000 TCR beta sequences. Some TCR beta chains (164 of them) were listed as cytomegalovirus-associated.

A word on this clone: Its antigen is currently unknown.

V lost 4 bases and J lost 10; bases outside the gene matches: 8. CDR1 and CDR2 (germline): SEHNR, FQNEAQ (reference sequence). This CDR3 has 14 residues. The PCR contained 60 Vbeta and 13 Jbeta primers. This table comes from immunoSEQ multiplex PCR, and its TCRdb copy is limited to in-frame clones, with some not included. The sample holds about 140,000 clones; around 85% are singletons and the top ten take 1.2%. This clonotype was sampled from a female donor in good health and CMV-seronegative. Input material: PBMCs. This chain uses TRBV7-9 with TRBJ2-2; 8 bases map to TRBD1. The CDR3 nucleotides are TGTGCCAGCAGCTGGACAGGGCTGCGTGCGGAGCTGTTTTTT. Translating gives CASSWTGLRAELFF.